The clone carrying this T cell receptor (beta chain) was seen a handful of times. What it binds is not known. The V gene's germline CDR1 is LGHNA and CDR2 YNFKEQ. This CDR3 has 13 residues. V lost 0 bases and J 6 bases, leaving 8 bases between the germline ends. A CD45RO/CCR7/CD25/CD127/CD95/CD27 panel sorted naive, central memory, regulatory and stem cell-like memory CD4+ cells. This entry belongs to a study of beta chain features in type 1 diabetes. General study findings and limits: In cDNA sequencing, cells with high TCR expression could be over-represented. Here, the possible influence of HLA type (on TCRB rearrangement) remained unresolved.

Isolated RNA was reverse transcribed in full, so expressed TCRB transcripts were sequenced. Each sample of naive, central memory or regulatory T cells had, on average, around 3.3 million reads. Repertoires were generated with immunoSEQ multiplex PCR, while TCRdb's copy carries only in-frame clones and drops some. Here the sample spans under 250,000 clones, 13% to 15% being singletons. The chain links TRBV4-2 to TRBJ1-1, with D possibly being TRBD1 (5 bases). The sequencing sample was made of naive CD4+ T cells from blood. The receptor was isolated from a woman between 40 and 50 years old in good health. CDR3 sequence (DNA): TGTGCCAGCAGCCAAGATCCACAGGCTGAAGCTTTCTTT. The encoded protein is CASSQDPQAEAFF.